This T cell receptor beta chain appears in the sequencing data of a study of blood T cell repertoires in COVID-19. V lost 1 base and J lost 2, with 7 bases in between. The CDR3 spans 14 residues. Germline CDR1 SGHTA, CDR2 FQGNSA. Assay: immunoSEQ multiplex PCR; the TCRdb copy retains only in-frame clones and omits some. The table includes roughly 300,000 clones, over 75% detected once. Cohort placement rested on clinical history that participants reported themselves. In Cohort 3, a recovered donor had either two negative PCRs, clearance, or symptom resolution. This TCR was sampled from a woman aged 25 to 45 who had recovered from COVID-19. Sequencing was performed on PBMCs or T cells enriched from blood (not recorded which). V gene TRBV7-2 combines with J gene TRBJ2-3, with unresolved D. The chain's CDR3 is CASSLVANTDTQYF. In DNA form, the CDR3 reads TGTGCCAGCAGCTTAGTGGCCAACACAGATACGCAGTATTTT.